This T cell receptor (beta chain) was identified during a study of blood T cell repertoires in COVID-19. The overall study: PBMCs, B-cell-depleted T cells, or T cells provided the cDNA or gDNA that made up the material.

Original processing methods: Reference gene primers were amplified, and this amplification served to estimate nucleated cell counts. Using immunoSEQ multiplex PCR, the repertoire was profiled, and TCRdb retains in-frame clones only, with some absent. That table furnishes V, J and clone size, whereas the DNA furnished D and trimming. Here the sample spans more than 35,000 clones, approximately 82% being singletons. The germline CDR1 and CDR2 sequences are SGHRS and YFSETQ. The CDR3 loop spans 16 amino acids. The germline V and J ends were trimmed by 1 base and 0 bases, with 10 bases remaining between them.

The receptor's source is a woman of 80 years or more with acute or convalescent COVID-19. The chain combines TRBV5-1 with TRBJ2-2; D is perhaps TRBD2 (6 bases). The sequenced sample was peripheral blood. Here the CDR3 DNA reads TGCGCCAGCAGCTTGTCTCTAGCGACGAACACCGGGGAGCTGTTTTTT. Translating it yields CASSLSLATNTGELFF.